Below are 8 T cell receptor beta chains sequenced from a single sample in a study of T cells expressing NK-cell markers. TCRdb reworked the 5' RACE reads into one entry per CDR3 protein, no DNA. This repertoire includes about 440,000 distinct CDR3 sequences. Sequencing was done on a sample of blood T cells: a sorted CD56 or NKG2C T cell subset, CD4+ or CD8+ T cells, or bulk PBMC T cells (not recorded which). These receptors were obtained from a woman between 18 and 69 years old in good health.

The chain couples TRBV5-1 to TRBJ2-1; TCRdb indicates TRBD2, and absent DNA this call remains unverified. Germline lookup yields CDR1 SGHRS and CDR2 YFSETQ. The CDR3 loop spans 11 amino acids. CDR3 sequence: CASNSGLDEFF.

The CDR3 here is CSARGATAQGAYTEAFF. The J gene is TRBJ1-1, the V gene TRBV20-1; TCRdb's D call, TRBD1, is unchecked because there is no DNA. Germline CDR1 and CDR2: DFQATT and SNEGSKA (reference sequence). This CDR3 contains 17 residues.

The V gene is TRBV6-2 or TRBV6-3, the J gene TRBJ2-7. The CDR3 sequence is 15 residues long. CDR1 is MNHEY, CDR2 SVGEGT, per germline. CDR3 in amino acids: CASKLNVPSSYEQYF.

This sequence joins TRBV10-3 and TRBJ2-5; TCRdb picks TRBD2, but there is no DNA to check that call. Germline assignment: CDR1 ENHRY and CDR2 SYGVKD. This CDR3 comprises 15 residues. Here the CDR3 reads CAISESGLAGETQYF.

Here the CDR3 reads CSAEDFLSYEQYF. The chain is built from TRBV29-1 and TRBJ2-7; TCRdb gives TRBD2 as the D gene, but with no DNA this cannot be confirmed. Germline V gives CDR1 SQVTM, CDR2 ANQGSEA. This CDR3 region has 13 residues.

The chain combines TRBV5-1 with TRBJ2-1. CDR3 length: 15 amino acids. In germline, CDR1 is SGHRS, CDR2 YFSETQ. CDR3 amino acids: CASSVVPDSYNEQFF.

The chain carries TRBV20-1 and TRBJ2-5; the TCRdb D gene call, TRBD2, has no DNA to confirm it. The CDR3 length is 12 residues. CDR1 and CDR2 from the germline V gene are DFQATT and SNEGSKA (reference sequence). The CDR3 protein is CSAGLAEETQYF.

The chain has TRBV6-1 and TRBJ1-2; the TRBD1 assignment by TCRdb is unverifiable without DNA. The length of the CDR3 is 15 residues. CDR1 MNHNS and CDR2 SASEGT come from the germline V gene. The CDR3 is CASIEGTKANYGYTF.